This entry concerns a single T cell receptor (beta chain). Its cognate antigen is unknown. Researchers ran the PCR with 60 Vbeta and 13 Jbeta primers. Clones were sequenced by immunoSEQ multiplex PCR, and TCRdb holds only the in-frame ones, with some missing. The sample lists over 150,000 clones, approximately 80% seen once, with around 6% in the top ten. The record originates from a study of cytomegalovirus exposure and HLA in healthy donors. The wider study: An earlier analysis found some 100 million unique TCR beta sequences from approximately 190 million T cells.

Findings of the study overall: Segments of the TCR beta V type were, in most cases, productive about 87% or about 30% of the time in an earlier analysis.

CDR3 size: 13 residues. V lost 7 bases to trimming and J lost 5 bases; unmatched junction nucleotides: 3. CDR1 and CDR2 from the germline V gene are LNHDA and SQIVND (reference sequence). The rearrangement uses TRBV19 and TRBJ1-5; 9 bases match TRBD1. The sequencing input was PBMCs. This receptor was obtained from a woman aged 40 to 50 in good health and CMV-seropositive. CDR3 residues: CASTGQGYQPQHF. The CDR3 DNA reads as TGTGCCAGTACGGGACAGGGCTATCAGCCCCAGCATTTT.